The T cell receptor (beta chain) described here comes from a study of blood T cell repertoires in COVID-19. The V end lost 4 bases, the J end lost 7 bases, and 10 bases lay between the germline ends. This CDR3 has 12 amino acids. Germline V gives CDR1 SGHTA, CDR2 FQGNSA. Using immunoSEQ multiplex PCR, the repertoire was profiled, and TCRdb retains in-frame clones only, with some absent. The sample yields 240,000 or so clones, more than 75% seen once. The TCR originated in a woman under 40 who had recovered from COVID-19. The sample consisted of peripheral blood. This chain joins TRBV7-2 and TRBJ2-5, with D unresolved. The CDR3: CASSSPPGTQYF. The CDR3 DNA is TGTGCCAGCAGCTCGCCCCCGGGGACCCAGTACTTC.